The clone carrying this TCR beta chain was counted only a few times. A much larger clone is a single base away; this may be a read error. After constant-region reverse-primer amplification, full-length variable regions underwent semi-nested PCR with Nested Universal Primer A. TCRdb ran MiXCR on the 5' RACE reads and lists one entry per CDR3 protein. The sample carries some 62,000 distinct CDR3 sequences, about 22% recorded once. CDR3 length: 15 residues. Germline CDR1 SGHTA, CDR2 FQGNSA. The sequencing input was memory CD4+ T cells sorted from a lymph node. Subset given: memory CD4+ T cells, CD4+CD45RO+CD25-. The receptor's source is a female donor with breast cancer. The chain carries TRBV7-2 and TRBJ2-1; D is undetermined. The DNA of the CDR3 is TGTGCCAGCACCGGAAGACTGGCCTCCTACAATGAGCGGTTCTTC. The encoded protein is CASTGRLASYNERFF.